What follows is one TCR beta chain and its context. The antigen is undetermined. Germline V gene data show CDR1 as SEHNR and CDR2 as FQNEAQ (reference sequence). The CDR3 runs to 15 residues. V lost 2 bases and J 5 bases, leaving 15 bases between the germline ends. Unique molecular identifiers were incorporated during preparation of the TCRbeta library. TCRdb reanalysed the PCR reads using MiXCR and keeps one entry per CDR3 protein. Of hundreds of thousands of distinct CDR3 sequences listed, about a sixth are singletons. This record belongs to a study of T-cell reconstitution after alpha-beta-depleted transplantation in children. The study's findings and limits: There were some patients whose high TCRbeta diversity at day 60 came from surviving recipient T cells and thymic progenitors. Once a year had passed after transplant, T-cell counts and diversity came mostly from newly produced T cells.

The input for sequencing was PBMCs, mostly from graft donor cells, taken 360 days after TCRalphabeta/CD19-depleted stem cell transplant. The TCR sequence derives from a boy in the first two years of life who had a stem cell transplant for Wiskott-Aldrich syndrome, so the T cells may come from the graft donor. The V gene is TRBV7-9, the J gene TRBJ2-5, with D maybe TRBD2 (5 bases). The CDR3 is CASSLRLAGSETQYF. In DNA form, the CDR3 reads TGTGCCAGCAGCTTAAGGCTAGCAGGAAGTGAGACCCAGTACTTC.